Shown below are 15 T cell receptor beta chains from a single sample sequenced in a study of cytomegalovirus exposure and HLA in healthy donors. The study ran its PCR with 60 Vbeta and 13 Jbeta primers. Profiled with immunoSEQ multiplex PCR; TCRdb holds only in-frame clones, not every one. Of fewer than 180,000 clones listed, roughly 80% are singletons. Sequenced: PBMCs. Every receptor here comes from a human donor in good health.

The rearrangement joins TRBV6-5 to TRBJ2-7, with D hard to call. V was pared by 3 bases and J by 2 bases, with 11 bases between. The CDR3 is 14 amino acids. In germline, CDR1 is MNHEY, CDR2 SVGAGI. CDR3 loop: CASSYTTNPYEQYF. In DNA, the CDR3 is TGTGCCAGCAGTTATACCACAAACCCCTACGAGCAGTACTTC.

V gene TRBV28 combines with J gene TRBJ2-5; 9 bases align to TRBD2. CDR1 is MDHEN, CDR2 SYDVKM, per germline. V trimming: 7 bases; J trimming: 4 bases; junction bases outside the gene matches: 1. There are 12 residues in the CDR3. In DNA form, the CDR3 reads TGTGCCAGCAAAGCGGGAGGAGAGACCCAGTACTTC. Protein product: CASKAGGETQYF.

The table lists this clone with a few counts. The rearrangement joins TRBV6-5 to TRBJ1-1; D is perhaps TRBD1 (6 bases). Germline V gene sequence: CDR1 MNHEY, CDR2 SVGAGI. CDR3 length: 13 amino acids. Trimming took off 8 bases at V and 0 bases at J, with 10 bases between the two ends. The CDR3 region is CASSGDMNTEAFF. CDR3 sequence (DNA): TGTGCCAGCTCAGGGGACATGAACACTGAAGCTTTCTTT.

V gene TRBV6-5 combines with J gene TRBJ2-7; weak D call: TRBD1 (6 bases). Trimming removed 6 bases at V and 4 bases at J, with 7 bases between. Germline V CDR1 and CDR2: MNHEY, SVGAGI. The CDR3 is made up of 11 amino acids. The CDR3 protein is CASRQGYEQYF. The DNA for the CDR3 is TGTGCCAGCAGGCAGGGGTACGAGCAGTACTTC.

The chain couples TRBV6-6 to TRBJ2-5; D is perhaps TRBD2 (5 bases). V dropped 6 bases and J dropped 5 bases, with 16 bases sitting between them. This CDR3 is 14 amino acids long. Germline V gene sequence: CDR1 MNHNY, CDR2 SVGAGI (reference sequence). CDR3 nucleotides: TGTGCCAGCAGCCCCGCTGCTAGCAGGGAGACCCAGTACTTC. It encodes CASSPAASRETQYF.

The rearrangement joins TRBV5-1 to TRBJ2-1, with 8 bases aligning to TRBD2. Unmatched junction bases numbered 4, after V lost 0 bases and J lost 5 bases. This CDR3 is built from 15 residues. Germline values: CDR1 SGHRS, CDR2 YFSETQ. The CDR3 DNA reads TGCGCCAGCAGCTTGGACGGGGGGGGACACAATGAGCAGTTCTTC. The encoded protein is CASSLDGGGHNEQFF.

The V gene is TRBV5-1, the J gene TRBJ1-2; TRBD1 matches at 8 bases. Per the germline V gene, CDR1 is SGHRS and CDR2 is YFSETQ. The V segment lost 4 bases and the J segment 7 bases; nucleotides outside the gene matches: 9. The CDR3 consists of 14 residues. CDR3 bases: TGCGCCAGCAGCCTTCAGACAGGGGACGTTGGCTACACCTTC. Its translation: CASSLQTGDVGYTF.

The chain couples TRBV4-2 to TRBJ2-7, with 10 bases matching TRBD1. J lost 3 bases, V lost 0 bases, and 2 bases had no gene match. There are 15 residues in the CDR3. CDR1 and CDR2 (germline): LGHNA, YNFKEQ. For the CDR3, the DNA is TGTGCCAGCAGCCAAGAGGGACAGGGGTTCTACGAGCAGTACTTC. This sequence encodes CASSQEGQGFYEQYF.

The CDR3 loop is CASSGLTGVQNLPGYEQYF. The CDR3 DNA sequence: TGTGCCAGCAGCGGTCTGACAGGGGTCCAAAACCTGCCAGGCTACGAGCAGTACTTC. The V call is TRBV7-9, the J call TRBJ2-7; TRBD1 agrees at 8 bases. Trimming cost V 5 bases and J 3 bases; bases outside gene matches: 21. CDR1 and CDR2 (germline): SEHNR, FQNEAQ (reference sequence). The CDR3 is 19 amino acids.

The rearrangement links TRBV15 to TRBJ2-7, with TRBD1 identical over 12 bases. Germline V CDR1 and CDR2: LNHNV, YYDKDF (reference sequence). This CDR3 is 16 amino acids long. The J segment lost 5 bases and the V segment lost 1 base, leaving 6 bases of the junction unmatched. CDR3 DNA sequence: TGTGCCACCAGCAGAGTAACCGGGACAGGGGGCAACGAGCAGTACTTC. Translation: CATSRVTGTGGNEQYF.

The chain uses TRBV12-5 and TRBJ2-3; 15 bases are shared with TRBD2. CDR1 and CDR2 from the germline V gene are LGHNT and FRNRAP. V shed 6 bases and J 3 bases; nucleotides not matched to a gene: 4. The CDR3 is 16 amino acids. The CDR3 region has the DNA TGTGCTAGTGGACCCGGGACTAGCGGGGGGACAGATACGCAGTATTTT. Amino acids: CASGPGTSGGTDTQYF.

This clone has only a few counts. The rearrangement uses TRBV15 and TRBJ1-2, with D possibly matching TRBD1 (5 bases). Germline V gene data show CDR1 as LNHNV and CDR2 as YYDKDF (reference sequence). The CDR3 runs 12 residues. The V end was cut by 3 bases, the J end by 5 bases, with 7 bases between. CDR3 DNA: TGTGCCACCAGCAGCCGGACATATGGCTACACCTTC. Translation: CATSSRTYGYTF.

This chain uses TRBV5-1 with TRBJ1-2; 7 nucleotides agree with TRBD1. Germline CDR1 and CDR2: SGHRS and YFSETQ. The CDR3 runs 15 residues. Germline trimming cut 4 bases from V and 6 bases from J; bases unmatched to any gene: 12. The CDR3 DNA is TGCGCCAGCAGCCCCCGATCCAGGGGGAATCATGGCTACACCTTC. This gives the protein CASSPRSRGNHGYTF.

The chain employs TRBV19 and TRBJ1-2; 7 bases align to TRBD1. This CDR3 region has 14 residues. Germline CDR1 and CDR2: LNHDA and SQIVND (reference sequence). The ends lost 7 bases at V and 3 bases at J; junction bases unmatched: 8. For the CDR3, the DNA is TGTGCCAGTATTACGACAGGGTCGGACTATGGCTACACCTTC. Protein sequence: CASITTGSDYGYTF.

The chain combines TRBV5-4 with TRBJ2-7, with 8 bases matching TRBD1. The CDR3 is 13 amino acids. Germline loops: CDR1 SGHNT, CDR2 YYREEE (reference sequence). V trimming: 7 bases; J trimming: 5 bases; junction bases outside the gene matches: 8. DNA of the CDR3: TGTGCCAGCCGCCGACAGGGGTTTGACGAGCAGTACTTC. The encoded protein is CASRRQGFDEQYF.